This TCR beta chain appears in the sequencing data of a study of blood T cell repertoires in COVID-19. Study-level background: PBMCs, B-cell-depleted T cells, or T cells provided the cDNA or gDNA that made up the material.

After removal of 0 bases from V and 6 bases from J, the junction contained 8 bases not matched to a gene. The CDR3 covers 16 residues. Germline CDR1 reads SGDLS; CDR2 reads YYNGEE. Repertoires were generated with immunoSEQ multiplex PCR, while TCRdb's copy carries only in-frame clones and drops some. The top ten hold 0.95% to 1.5% of the sample, which has about 200,000 clones, around 90% seen once. This chain joins TRBV9 and TRBJ2-3; the match to TRBD2 covers 9 bases. The sequenced sample consisted of PBMCs or T cells enriched from blood (not recorded which). This TCR was sampled from a man between 25 and 39 years old who had recovered from COVID-19. The CDR3 loop is CASSVAAGGPTDTQYF. CDR3 nucleotide sequence: TGTGCCAGCAGCGTAGCGGCGGGAGGGCCTACGGATACGCAGTATTTT.